These 9 T cell receptor beta chains originate from one sample sequenced in a study of T cells after yellow fever vaccination. TCRdb redid the calling of the 5' RACE reads with MiXCR, one entry per CDR3 protein. Altogether 450,000 to 600,000 distinct CDR3 sequences are present, about a sixth being singletons, with the ten largest covering 17%. Specimen: PBMCs, collected about 5 days after the first yellow fever vaccination. Source of these receptors: a man aged 18 to 30 who received the YFV17D yellow fever vaccine.

This clonotype was picked up a small number of times. This chain uses TRBV12-3 or TRBV12-4 with TRBJ1-5; D ambiguous. The CDR3 has 15 amino acids. Trimming stripped 3 bases from V and 5 bases from J, with 14 bases between. This CDR3 is CASSFTWTAHQPQHF. DNA for the CDR3: TGTGCCAGCAGTTTCACGTGGACTGCCCATCAGCCCCAGCATTTT.

The chain has TRBV7-9 and TRBJ2-7; D is ambiguous. Per the germline V gene, CDR1 is SEHNR and CDR2 is FQNEAQ (reference sequence). Trimming stripped 1 base from V and 7 bases from J, with 8 bases between. CDR3 length: 12 amino acids. For the CDR3, the DNA is TGTGCCAGCAGCTTAGGTGGGCAGGAGCAGTACTTC. Its protein product is CASSLGGQEQYF.

This clonotype was observed a handful of times. The rearrangement uses TRBV28 and TRBJ1-1; D is possibly TRBD1 (6 bases). There are 16 residues in the CDR3. The ends were cut back, 8 bases at V and 2 bases at J, with 21 bases in the middle. Germline CDR1 and CDR2: MDHEN and SYDVKM. The CDR3 is CASREGGPFGNTEAFF. The CDR3 DNA reads TGTGCCAGCCGGGAGGGGGGGCCTTTTGGAAACACTGAAGCTTTCTTT.

The rearrangement links TRBV7-3 to TRBJ2-2, with no clear D. Germline V gives CDR1 SGHTA, CDR2 FQGTGA. With 4 bases removed from V and 1 base from J, the gap between germline ends came to 7 bases. The CDR3 covers 14 residues. As DNA, the CDR3 is TGTGCCAGCAGCTATAACCAGAACACCGGGGAGCTGTTTTTT. As protein: CASSYNQNTGELFF.

For the CDR3, the DNA is TGTGCCACTACAGTGACTATGGGCCGAGAGACCCAGTACTTC. The encoded protein is CATTVTMGRETQYF. This sequence joins TRBV10-3 and TRBJ2-5; tentative D call: TRBD2 (5 bases). The CDR3 sequence is 14 residues long. Germline values: CDR1 ENHRY, CDR2 SYGVKD. The V end was cut by 10 bases, the J end by 4 bases, with 19 bases between.

As DNA, the CDR3 is TGTGCCAGCAGTCGGAACAGGGCCGGGGAGCTGTTTTTT. Translated, it gives CASSRNRAGELFF. J is TRBJ2-2 and V is TRBV6-2 or TRBV6-3; the D gene is possibly TRBD1 (6 bases). The V end was cut by 5 bases, the J end by 6 bases, with 10 bases between. Germline CDR1 is MNHEY and CDR2 is SVGEGT. The CDR3 sequence is 13 residues long.

The chain has TRBV2 and TRBJ2-7; 9 bases are a match to TRBD1. Germline V gene lookup returns CDR1 SNHLY and CDR2 FYNNEI. With 6 bases clipped from V and 6 bases from J, the junction kept 6 bases outside the gene matches. The CDR3 length is 13 residues. The CDR3 DNA is TGTGCCAGCAGCCCGGACAGGGGCGGCGAGCAGTACTTC. Its translation is CASSPDRGGEQYF.

This clonotype was counted between two and nine times. The chain employs TRBV9 and TRBJ2-5, with a tentative D call TRBD2 (5 bases). This CDR3 is built from 14 residues. The V gene's germline CDR1 is SGDLS and CDR2 YYNGEE. V was shortened by 1 base and J by 3 bases, with 10 bases between the two germline ends. CDR3 nucleotides: TGTGCCAGCAGCGTACGAGGGTCGGAAGAGACCCAGTACTTC. Its protein is CASSVRGSEETQYF. Full variable domain (outside the CDR3, taken from reference TRBV9 and TRBJ2-5): DSGVTQTPKHLITATGQRVTLRCSPRSGDLSVYWYQQSLDQGLQFLIQYYNGEERAKGNILERFSAQQFPDLHSELNLSSLELGDSALYFCASSVRGSEETQYFGPGTRLLVL.

Ten or more counts support this clonotype. Written as DNA, the CDR3 is TGCGCCAGCAGGGTCGGCGGCGGCACTGAAGCTTTCTTT. Translated, it gives CASRVGGGTEAFF. The chain couples TRBV10-2 to TRBJ1-1; no clear D gene. Germline V gives CDR1 WSHSY, CDR2 SAAADI. Trimming took 6 bases from V and 4 from J, leaving 12 bases between them. CDR3 length: 13 amino acids.